Each of the 26 T cell receptor beta chains below was sequenced from the same sample in a study of T cell repertoires in ileal Crohn's disease. Using immunoSEQ multiplex PCR, the repertoire was profiled, and TCRdb retains in-frame clones only, with some absent. The sample contains 9,500 to 12,000 clones, around 87% of which appear only once. Documented time point: inflamed ileum from the surgical specimen. Sequences were obtained from ileal tissue. Receptor source: an adult with Crohn's disease.

The chain combines TRBV6-5 with TRBJ1-5, with unresolved D. V lost 6 bases and J lost 0, with 6 bases in between. CDR3 length: 13 residues. Germline CDR1 MNHEY, CDR2 SVGAGI. In DNA, the CDR3 is TGTGCCAGCAGCAGTAATAGCAATCAGCCCCAGCATTTT. Translated, it gives CASSSNSNQPQHF.

The chain uses TRBV28 and TRBJ2-3; 8 bases map to TRBD2. J was trimmed by 1 base and V by 5 bases; bases with no gene match: 11. The CDR3 consists of 17 residues. The V gene's germline CDR1 is MDHEN and CDR2 SYDVKM. Here the CDR3 reads CASSPPLGREGTDTQYF. CDR3 in DNA: TGTGCCAGCAGTCCCCCCCTAGGGCGGGAGGGCACAGATACGCAGTATTTT.

To note about this clone: This sample also contains other DNA sequences that code for the same CDR3. The V gene is TRBV7-9, the J gene TRBJ1-1; D uncertain. The CDR3 loop spans 15 amino acids. V lost 2 bases to trimming and J lost 0 bases, with 10 bases between them. Germline V CDR1 and CDR2: SEHNR, FQNEAQ (reference sequence). CDR3 coding DNA: TGTGCCAGCAGCTTAAGTGGAATTTTGAACACTGAAGCTTTCTTT. It codes for CASSLSGILNTEAFF.

This clone qualifies as medium-sized. The chain links TRBV10-3 to TRBJ2-1; TRBD2 agrees at 10 bases. The V segment lost 10 bases and the J segment 1 base; nucleotides outside the gene matches: 10. From germline, CDR1 is ENHRY and CDR2 SYGVKD. The CDR3 spans 16 residues. DNA for the CDR3: TGTGCCACACTAGCGGGGCTGTCCACGTCCTACAATGAGCAGTTCTTC. This sequence encodes CATLAGLSTSYNEQFF.

The chain is built from TRBV28 and TRBJ2-2; D perhaps matches TRBD2 (6 bases). CDR1 is MDHEN, CDR2 SYDVKM, per germline. The length of the CDR3 is 14 residues. Deletions cut 4 bases from V and 7 bases from J, with 13 bases between. CDR3 nucleotides: TGTGCCAGCAGTTATACGGGAGTTAACGGGGAGCTGTTTTTT. Translated: CASSYTGVNGELFF. The full variable domain, rest sourced from reference TRBV28 and TRBJ2-2, is DVKVTQSSRYLVKRTGEKVFLECVQDMDHENMFWYRQDPGLGLRLIYFSYDVKMKEKGDIPEGYSVSREKKERFSLILESASTNQTSMYLCASSYTGVNGELFFGEGSRLTVL.

The CDR3 reads CASSQDRLASDEQYF. The CDR3 DNA is TGCGCCAGCAGCCAAGATAGACTAGCGAGCGACGAGCAGTACTTC. V is TRBV4-1 and J is TRBJ2-7; 8 positions agree with TRBD2. The ends lost 0 bases at V and 5 bases at J; junction bases unmatched: 6. From germline, CDR1 is MGHRA and CDR2 YSYEKL. The CDR3 totals 15 residues.

The chain is built from TRBV4-3 and TRBJ2-1; D is undetermined. In germline, CDR1 is LGHNA, CDR2 YSLEER. The CDR3 sequence is 11 residues long. V was pared by 1 base and J by 6 bases, with 1 base between. The CDR3 region has the DNA TGCGCCAGCAGCCAAGCCAATGAGCAGTTCTTC. Translated: CASSQANEQFF.

CDR3 nucleotides: TGTGCCAGCTTTCCGGACAGGGGACACACTGAAGCTTTCTTT. Its translation is CASFPDRGHTEAFF. The chain employs TRBV18 and TRBJ1-1, with 9 bases identical to TRBD1. The germline gives CDR1 KGHSH, CDR2 LQKENI. After removal of 7 bases from V and 3 bases from J, the junction contained 6 bases not matched to a gene. There are 14 residues in the CDR3. Using reference TRBV18 and TRBJ1-1 for the parts outside the CDR3, the full variable domain is NAGVMQNPRHLVRRRGQEARLRCSPMKGHSHVYWYRQLPEEGLKFMVYLQKENIIDESGMPKERFSAEFPKEGPSILRIQQVVRGDSAAYFCASFPDRGHTEAFFGQGTRLTVV.

The chain is built from TRBV11-2 and TRBJ2-1; D is undetermined. The V end lost 5 bases, the J end lost 9 bases, and 14 bases lay between the germline ends. The CDR3 is made up of 13 amino acids. Germline V gene data show CDR1 as SGHAT and CDR2 as FQNNGV. CDR3 coding DNA: TGTGCCAGCAGCCCACGTCTAGATGGTGAGCAGTTCTTC. It specifies CASSPRLDGEQFF. Complete variable domain (other parts from reference TRBV11-2 and TRBJ2-1): EAGVAQSPRYKIIEKRQSVAFWCNPISGHATLYWYQQILGQGPKLLIQFQNNGVVDDSQLPKDRFSAERLKGVDSTLKIQPAKLEDSAVYLCASSPRLDGEQFFGPGTRLTVL.

The chain combines TRBV5-6 with TRBJ2-1; no firm D call. This CDR3 is built from 13 residues. The V gene lost 7 bases and the J gene lost 0 bases, with 8 bases spanning the gap. Germline values: CDR1 SGHDT, CDR2 YYEEEE. DNA for the CDR3: TGTGCCAGCCGAGAGTTCTCCTACAATGAGCAGTTCTTC. Its protein product is CASREFSYNEQFF.

This sequence joins TRBV4-1 and TRBJ2-7; 12 bases agree with TRBD2. There are 15 residues in the CDR3. Germline V gives CDR1 MGHRA, CDR2 YSYEKL. Trimming took 5 bases from V and 3 from J; bases not matched to a gene: 5. CDR3 in DNA: TGCGCCAGCAGCTTAGGACTAGCGGGACGCTACGAGCAGTACGTC. Its protein product is CASSLGLAGRYEQYV.

The chain has TRBV7-9 and TRBJ1-5; D not resolved. Germline V gives CDR1 SEHNR, CDR2 FQNEAQ (reference sequence). V lost 5 bases and J lost 1, with 12 bases in between. This CDR3 has 15 residues. The CDR3 reads CASSQAGASNQPQHF. Written as DNA, the CDR3 is TGTGCCAGCAGCCAAGCCGGAGCGAGCAATCAGCCCCAGCATTTT.

This clone was counted once. The chain has TRBV7-2 and TRBJ1-2; D is perhaps TRBD1 (5 bases). Between the trimmed V and J ends, which lost 6 bases and 7 bases, there was a span of 15 bases. Looked up from germline, CDR1 is SGHTA and CDR2 is FQGNSA. The CDR3 length is 13 residues. The CDR3, as DNA: TGTGCCAGCAGGACCGGGACGACGGGTGGCTACACCTTC. This sequence encodes CASRTGTTGGYTF.

This clone occurred once. V is TRBV30 and J is TRBJ2-3, with 10 bases lining up with TRBD2. Trimming took 0 bases from V and 4 from J; bases not matched to a gene: 4. The CDR3 length is 15 residues. The germline gives CDR1 GTSNPN, CDR2 SVGIG (reference sequence). CDR3 region: CAWSVLAGVADTQYF. As DNA, the CDR3 is TGTGCCTGGAGTGTTCTAGCGGGAGTGGCAGATACGCAGTATTTT.

The chain links TRBV18 to TRBJ1-5; TRBD1 matches 7 bases. V trimming: 3 bases; J trimming: 4 bases; junction bases outside the gene matches: 0. Per germline, CDR1 KGHSH and CDR2 LQKENI. The CDR3 extends over 13 amino acids. DNA of the CDR3: TGTGCCAGCTCACCGGGACAGAATCAGCCCCAGCATTTT. It yields the protein CASSPGQNQPQHF.

CDR3 sequence reads: CASSYDGNYGYTF. Written as DNA, the CDR3 is TGTGCCAGCAGCTATGACGGGAACTATGGCTACACCTTC. V gene TRBV5-4 combines with J gene TRBJ1-2; no definite D call. V was shortened by 3 bases and J by 2 bases, with 8 bases between the two germline ends. CDR1 and CDR2 (germline): SGHNT, YYREEE (reference sequence). This CDR3 is built from 13 residues.

This clone occurred once. The chain is built from TRBV7-6 and TRBJ2-2; D not resolved. Germline V gives CDR1 SGHVS, CDR2 FNYEAQ. The CDR3 length is 14 residues. Trimming cost V 5 bases and J 2 bases, with 9 bases left between them. The chain's CDR3 is CASSPLYNTGELFF. The DNA of the CDR3 is TGTGCCAGCAGCCCCCTATATAACACCGGGGAGCTGTTTTTT.

The sample holds one count of this clone. V gene TRBV18 combines with J gene TRBJ2-1, with 9 bases identical to TRBD2. The germline V gene encodes CDR1 KGHSH and CDR2 LQKENI. There are 14 residues in the CDR3. Unmatched junction bases numbered 7, after V lost 8 bases and J lost 5 bases. CDR3 bases: TGTGCCAGCCAACCCCTAGCGGGAAACAATGAGCAGTTCTTC. It is translated as CASQPLAGNNEQFF.

The chain couples TRBV7-2 to TRBJ1-2, with unresolved D. Trimming pared 5 bases from V and 2 bases from J, leaving 12 bases between. CDR1 and CDR2 (germline): SGHTA, FQGNSA. This CDR3 is built from 14 residues. DNA of the CDR3: TGTGCCAGCAGCCCCGGAGAGGAGAACTATGGCTACACCTTC. It codes for CASSPGEENYGYTF.

This sequence joins TRBV7-9 and TRBJ1-4, with no clear D. CDR1 and CDR2 from the germline V gene are SEHNR and FQNEAQ (reference sequence). The CDR3 consists of 15 residues. Trimming cost V 2 bases and J 3 bases, with 10 bases left between them. DNA of the CDR3: TGTGCCAGCAGCTTACTACAGACGTCTAATGAAAAACTGTTTTTT. Translated, it gives CASSLLQTSNEKLFF. Drawing the rest from reference TRBV7-9 and TRBJ1-4, the complete variable domain is DTGVSQNPRHKITKRGQNVTFRCDPISEHNRLYWYRQTLGQGPEFLTYFQNEAQLEKSRLLSDRFSAERPKGSFSTLEIQRTEQGDSAMYLCASSLLQTSNEKLFFGSGTQLSVL.

This clone was recorded only once. J is TRBJ1-4 and V is TRBV7-2, with D tentatively TRBD1 (6 bases). Trimming cost V 4 bases and J 10 bases, with 19 bases left between them. Germline V gene sequence: CDR1 SGHTA, CDR2 FQGNSA. This CDR3 has 15 amino acids. CDR3 amino acids: CASSSLGGRGGKLFF. As DNA, the CDR3 is TGTGCCAGCAGCTCACTAGGGGGACGCGGAGGAAAACTGTTTTTT.

The chain has TRBV7-2 and TRBJ1-5; unclear D gene. CDR3 length equals 15 residues. Germline V CDR1 and CDR2: SGHTA, FQGNSA. V was shortened by 1 base and J by 9 bases, with 16 bases between the two germline ends. The CDR3 nucleotides read TGTGCCAGCAGCTTAGACGCAGCTTCCAATGGGCCCCAGCATTTT. Residues: CASSLDAASNGPQHF.

The chain links TRBV7-2 to TRBJ2-1; D possibly corresponds to TRBD2 (5 bases). The V end was cut by 5 bases, the J end by 6 bases, with 17 bases between. The germline V gene has CDR1 SGHTA and CDR2 FQGNSA. CDR3 length: 15 amino acids. As DNA, the CDR3 is TGTGCCAGCAGCCCCCAGAGCGGAGCAGGCAATGAGCAGTTCTTC. Translating it yields CASSPQSGAGNEQFF.

This clone came up a few times. The chain has TRBV7-9 and TRBJ1-2; D possibly corresponds to TRBD1 (5 bases). Trimming took 5 bases from V and 4 from J, leaving 11 bases between them. Germline V gives CDR1 SEHNR, CDR2 FQNEAQ (reference sequence). The CDR3 sequence is 13 residues long. CDR3 in amino acids: CASSPRQTYGYTF. The CDR3 nucleotides read TGTGCCAGCAGCCCCAGACAGACCTATGGCTACACCTTC.

CDR3 protein: CASNPGRNTEAFF. The CDR3 coding sequence is TGTGCCAGCAATCCGGGAAGAAACACTGAAGCTTTCTTT. The V gene is TRBV6-1, the J gene TRBJ1-1; D gene uncertain. The CDR3 contains 13 residues. Germline CDR1 and CDR2: MNHNS and SASEGT. The V end was cut by 7 bases, the J end by 2 bases, with 11 bases between.

About this clone: Mismatch with germline at one junction end may stem from a read error. The chain has TRBV7-6 and TRBJ2-3; 7 bases are a match to TRBD1. The CDR3 is made up of 14 amino acids. Germline V gene data show CDR1 as SGHVS and CDR2 as FNYEAQ. CDR3 sequence: CASSPGIYGDSSHF. Written as DNA, the CDR3 is TGTGCCAGCAGCCCAGGAATTTATGGGGACAGCTCGCATTTT.